This paragraph reports one T cell receptor (beta chain). It lacks a known antigen. Per-base qualities were not stored, and no clone one base away is much larger. Per the publication, the time point label means: about 28 days (+/-7) after the second vaccine dose. Because spike-specific TCR depth and breadth did not differ between the two schedules, AZD1222 recipients who got a second dose at roughly 4 weeks were pooled with those who got a second dose at roughly 12 weeks. The vaccinee samples were drawn from two UK trials, COV001 and COV002, one of which was a single-blind randomized controlled phase 2/3 trial testing AZD1222 (ChAdOx1 nCoV-19) in healthy adults. For TCRbeta chain sequencing, PBMC samples from trial participants were taken at day 0 and at day 28 after the second dose. The record originates from a study of T cell responses to AZD1222 COVID-19 vaccine (dated by TCRdb to about 2021). For the study in its entirety: A total of 240 or so trial participants underwent TCR sequencing, of whom about 200 had received two doses of AZD1222 and roughly 26 had received two doses of the MenACWY control vaccine. Trial participants were enrolled by age into subgroups of 18-55, 56-69 and 70-plus years, and roughly 160, 29 and 62 TCR-sequenced participants, respectively, were included in these subgroups.

On the study overall, not on this receptor specifically: Spike-specific TCR breadth and depth rose significantly after two AZD1222 doses compared with day 0 and with MenACWY recipients. Nearly half of unique spike-specific TCRs reportedly recognized epitopes outside regions mutated in the B.1.351 and B.1.1.7 variants. Because no day 14 peak-response samples were available, repertoires were characterized only after the peak T cell response. Only a handful of AZD1222 recipients were SARS-CoV-2 seropositive at baseline, limiting conclusions about previously exposed vaccinees. Most participants were white British and females outnumbered males, and the authors suggested that clonal diversity may have been underestimated. The whole spike protein was spanned by vaccine-associated CD4 TCRs, and dominant responses were seen in regions 160-218 and 743-854. In the small 56-69-year group, the increase in depth fell short of significance, most likely because of low power.

The CDR3 regions of human TCRbeta chains were analyzed by immunosequencing. In the paper's pipeline: Repertoire TCRs were matched against a reference library of SARS-CoV-2-specific TCRs generated with the MIRA antigen-specificity platform. Breadth was defined as the fraction of unique TCRs that were SARS-CoV-2-associated, and depth was defined as the fraction of total T cells that were SARS-CoV-2-associated. Using the MIRA data, every spike-specific TCR was mapped to the spike region that the TCR reacted to and assigned to either a CD4 or a CD8 class. Log10-transformed breadth and depth values were compared by one-way ANOVA with Sidak's multiple comparisons tests. Not all clones reach the TCRdb copy of this immuneACCESS table, which keeps in-frame sequences only. Checked studies attribute under half of the gap to unresolved V genes and leave the rest unexplained. D and trimming come from the DNA, and the V and J calls and clone size come from that table. This sample holds around 150,000 clones; almost 95% were observed only once. Together, the top ten hold around 3.5% of the sample.

From cysteine to phenylalanine, the CDR3 is 11 amino acids long. The sequence is cut down to CDR3 DNA, 33 bases in frame from base 1. The germline V gene provides CDR1 MGHDK and CDR2 SYGVNS. Trimming takes 6 bases from V and 4 bases from J, and the germline ends sit 4 bases apart. Recombination connected TRBV25-1 to TRBJ2-1; no D gene is confidently identified. This TCR was recovered from an adult who received the AZD1222 COVID-19 vaccine. The sample in question was peripheral blood, obtained 28 days after the second AZD1222 dose. In nucleotide form, the sequence is TGTGCCAGCAGGGGGTACAATGAGCAGTTCTTC. Its translation reads: CASRGYNEQFF.